This entry lists 3 T cell receptor beta chains sequenced from one sample in a study of regulatory T cells in long-lasting Graves disease. As to time point: newly diagnosed GD, antithyroid drugs for less than 3 months. PBMCs were the source of the RNA used for TCR sequencing. Library construction for TCR beta used iRepertoire HTBI primers and Arm-PCR of CDR3 regions. TCRdb re-called the multiplex PCR reads with MiXCR, one entry per CDR3 protein. The table shows 530,000 or so distinct CDR3 sequences, with roughly 15% occurring only once. The data also belong to a second study, concerning T cells in Graves' hyperthyroidism and ophthalmopathy.

Sequences were derived from peripheral blood mononuclear cells (PBMCs), sampled at new diagnosis, from a patient treated with antithyroid drugs. The receptors shown here come from a man aged 18-30 years with Graves disease.

This clonotype has a count of ten or more. The V and J genes are TRBV10-3 and TRBJ1-1; D is possibly TRBD1 (6 bases). CDR1 and CDR2 from the germline V gene are ENHRY and SYGVKD. The V and J ends lost 0 bases and 1 base respectively, with 12 bases between them. The CDR3 is 16 residues long. CDR3 coding DNA: TGTGCCATCAGTGAGTCCCAGTCAGGGGAGAACACTGAAGCTTTCTTT. Protein product: CAISESQSGENTEAFF.

This clonotype was observed many times. The rearrangement uses TRBV7-2 and TRBJ2-1; no clear D. Trimming took off 1 base at V and 8 bases at J, with 12 bases between the two ends. The CDR3 is 14 residues long. CDR1 and CDR2 (germline): SGHTA, FQGNSA. Written as DNA, the CDR3 is TGTGCCAGCAGCTTAGATGGCCCCCAGGATGAGCAGTTCTTC. It translates to CASSLDGPQDEQFF.

This clonotype was seen many times. The J gene is TRBJ2-7, the V gene TRBV7-9; 10 bases are shared with TRBD2. Trimming at V came to 7 bases and at J to 2 bases, leaving 5 bases not matched to a gene. This CDR3 comprises 14 residues. Germline assignment: CDR1 SEHNR and CDR2 FQNEAQ (reference sequence). This CDR3 reads CASKVAGGPYEQYF. The CDR3 region has the DNA TGTGCCAGCAAGGTAGCGGGAGGCCCCTACGAGCAGTACTTC.